These 21 T cell receptor beta chains were all obtained from the same sample, sequenced in a study of PD-1 blockade in classical Hodgkin lymphoma. Documented time point: cycle 4 day 1 (C4D1), after less than 7 weeks of nivolumab. Every patient had relapsed following autologous stem cell transplantation, and cohorts differed in brentuximab vedotin exposure. Researchers pulled CD8+ T cells out of thawed PBMCs using magnetic negative selection. TCRdb's table, derived via immunoSEQ multiplex PCR, lists solely in-frame clones and lacks some. The data hold 15,000 to 20,000 clones, with 88% observed a single time. Sequenced here: CD8+ T cells from blood, sampled before the fourth cycle of nivolumab. These receptors were obtained from a human donor with classical Hodgkin lymphoma.

The rearrangement uses TRBV4-2 and TRBJ2-7; 7 nucleotides line up with TRBD2. This CDR3 has 17 amino acids. The V gene end was trimmed by 4 bases and the J gene end by 3 bases; junction bases not matched to a gene: 15. Germline values: CDR1 LGHNA, CDR2 YNFKEQ. The CDR3 is CASSPEATGGSNYEQYF. The CDR3 region has the DNA TGTGCCAGCAGCCCTGAGGCGACGGGAGGTTCCAACTACGAGCAGTACTTC.

This sequence joins TRBV4-1 and TRBJ1-4; 9 bases align to TRBD1. With V trimmed by 4 bases and J by 7 bases, 7 bases remained unmatched. This CDR3 comprises 15 residues. The germline V gene has CDR1 MGHRA and CDR2 YSYEKL. The CDR3 loop is CASSPMGTGTEKLFF. The CDR3 bases are TGCGCCAGCAGCCCCATGGGGACAGGGACTGAAAAACTGTTTTTT.

This sequence joins TRBV29-1 and TRBJ2-7; perhaps TRBD2 as D (5 bases). Per germline, CDR1 SQVTM and CDR2 ANQGSEA. The CDR3 covers 12 residues. Trimming removed 8 bases at V and 0 bases at J, with 11 bases between. The CDR3 loop reads CSSQDSSYEQYF. The CDR3 nucleotides are TGCAGCTCTCAGGACTCCTCCTACGAGCAGTACTTC.

This clone turned up a few times. The rearrangement links TRBV28 to TRBJ1-1, with TRBD1 matching over 11 bases. Germline CDR1 is MDHEN and CDR2 is SYDVKM. The CDR3 covers 15 residues. The V segment lost 7 bases and the J segment 2 bases; nucleotides outside the gene matches: 6. CDR3 DNA sequence: TGTGCCAGCAAAAGGGGGACAGGGGGAAACACTGAAGCTTTCTTT. Its translation: CASKRGTGGNTEAFF.

The genes are TRBV7-9 and TRBJ2-7, with a weak D call TRBD2 (6 bases). V dropped 4 bases and J dropped 0 bases, with 19 bases sitting between them. The CDR3 contains 17 residues. In germline, CDR1 is SEHNR, CDR2 FQNEAQ (reference sequence). The CDR3 protein is CASSSTKGGEDSYEQYF. The CDR3, as DNA: TGTGCCAGCAGCTCAACAAAGGGTGGGGAGGACTCCTACGAGCAGTACTTC.

This rearrangement joins TRBV13 to TRBJ2-1; D perhaps matches TRBD1 (6 bases). Germline CDR1 is PRHDT and CDR2 is FYEKMQ (reference sequence). Trimming shortened V by 7 bases and J by 9 bases, and 22 bases separated the two germline ends. The CDR3 length is 15 residues. CDR3 amino acids: CASIAGEMMRSEQFF. The CDR3 coding sequence is TGTGCCAGCATCGCAGGGGAAATGATGCGGTCTGAGCAGTTCTTC.

This sequence joins TRBV5-6 and TRBJ1-3, with a weak D call TRBD1 (5 bases). CDR1 is SGHDT and CDR2 is YYEEEE in the germline V gene. V was trimmed by 4 bases and J by 4 bases, leaving 12 bases between them. The CDR3 covers 14 residues. The CDR3 DNA sequence: TGTGCCAGCAGCCCGGGACCCTGGGGAAACACCATATATTTT. Its protein is CASSPGPWGNTIYF. Full variable domain (remainder filled in from reference TRBV5-6 and TRBJ1-3): DAGVTQSPTHLIKTRGQQVTLRCSPKSGHDTVSWYQQALGQGPQFIFQYYEEEERQRGNFPDRFSGHQFPNYSSELNVNALLLGDSALYLCASSPGPWGNTIYFGEGSWLTVV.

In DNA form, the CDR3 reads TGCGCCAGCAGGCCACGACTAGAAGCGTCCTATCAAACAGATACGCAGTATTTT. This translates into CASRPRLEASYQTDTQYF. The J gene is TRBJ2-3, the V gene TRBV4-1; D is possibly TRBD2 (6 bases). This CDR3 spans 18 amino acids. Between the trimmed V and J ends, which lost 6 bases and 3 bases, there was a span of 25 bases. Germline V gene sequence: CDR1 MGHRA, CDR2 YSYEKL.

The chain couples TRBV27 to TRBJ2-2; D unresolved. Deletions cut 0 bases from V and 5 bases from J, with 19 bases between. CDR3 size: 18 residues. Looked up from germline, CDR1 is MNHEY and CDR2 is SMNVEV (reference sequence). The CDR3, as DNA: TGTGCCAGCAGTTTATCCCAACTATCCCTTAGTGGAACCGGGGAGCTGTTTTTT. Its protein is CASSLSQLSLSGTGELFF.

This rearrangement joins TRBV6-5 to TRBJ2-7; TRBD2 matches 8 bases. CDR3 length equals 16 residues. CDR1 is MNHEY and CDR2 is SVGAGI in the germline V gene. V lost 2 bases, J lost 4 bases, and 10 bases stayed unmatched. CDR3 sequence reads: CASSYGSAGATYEQYF. CDR3 sequence (DNA): TGTGCCAGCAGTTACGGGTCAGCGGGAGCCACTTACGAGCAGTACTTC.

The chain carries TRBV28 and TRBJ2-7, with TRBD2 matching 10 bases. Germline CDR1 reads MDHEN; CDR2 reads SYDVKM. This CDR3 comprises 15 residues. V was clipped by 5 bases and J by 3 bases; unmatched bases: 7. CDR3 bases: TGTGCCAGCAGTGCGCTAGCGGGAGACCGCTACGAGCAGTACTTC. Its translation is CASSALAGDRYEQYF.

The chain uses TRBV28 and TRBJ2-7, with no clear D. This CDR3 comprises 13 residues. V shed 1 base and J shed 5 bases, with 9 bases lying between them. Looked up from germline, CDR1 is MDHEN and CDR2 is SYDVKM. DNA for the CDR3: TGTGCCAGCAGTTTATTATCGTCGAACGAGCAGTACTTC. Protein sequence: CASSLLSSNEQYF.

The chain employs TRBV10-3 and TRBJ1-5; TRBD1 might be the D (5 bases). Germline V gene sequence: CDR1 ENHRY, CDR2 SYGVKD. V lost 6 bases and J 3 bases, leaving 12 bases between the germline ends. This CDR3 spans 14 amino acids. The CDR3 region is CAISGDGPNQPQHF. The CDR3 DNA reads TGTGCCATCAGCGGGGACGGACCCAATCAGCCCCAGCATTTT.

The chain couples TRBV10-3 to TRBJ2-3, with D perhaps TRBD1 or TRBD2 (5 bases each). CDR3 length: 13 residues. V was trimmed by 8 bases and J by 2 bases, leaving 11 bases between them. Germline V gives CDR1 ENHRY, CDR2 SYGVKD. The CDR3 protein is CAIWGFDTDTQYF. The CDR3 region has the DNA TGTGCCATCTGGGGGTTCGACACAGATACGCAGTATTTT.

The chain uses TRBV30 and TRBJ2-7; 7 nucleotides agree with TRBD1. The CDR3 extends over 13 amino acids. The V and J ends lost 1 base and 5 bases, in that order; junction bases with no gene match: 5. Germline values: CDR1 GTSNPN, CDR2 SVGIG (reference sequence). The CDR3 region has the DNA TGTGCCTGGAGTGACGACAGGGCCAACGAGCAGTACTTC. Its translation: CAWSDDRANEQYF. Combining the CDR3 with reference TRBV30 and TRBJ2-7 gives the whole variable domain SQTIHQWPATLVQPVGSPLSLECTVEGTSNPNLYWYRQAAGRGLQLLFYSVGIGQISSEVPQNLSASRPQDRQFILSSKKLLLSDSGFYLCAWSDDRANEQYFGPGTRLTVT.

The chain combines TRBV28 with TRBJ1-2; TRBD1 matches at 10 bases. The CDR3 is 14 amino acids. After removal of 3 bases from V and 8 bases from J, the junction contained 6 bases not matched to a gene. The germline CDR1 and CDR2 sequences are MDHEN and SYDVKM. The CDR3, as DNA: TGTGCCAGCAGTTTTGACAGGGGGCTTGGCGGCTACACCTTC. Translation: CASSFDRGLGGYTF.

The rearrangement uses TRBV11-1 and TRBJ2-7, with D perhaps matching TRBD1 (5 bases). CDR1 is SGHAT, CDR2 FQDESV, per germline (reference sequence). The CDR3 extends over 15 amino acids. Trimming stripped 1 base from V and 7 bases from J, with 17 bases between. In nucleotides, the CDR3 is TGTGCCAGCAGCTTAGAGCAGGGCCCCTTGCGTGAGCAGTACTTC. The encoded protein is CASSLEQGPLREQYF.

This clone was seen a single time. The rearrangement uses TRBV11-2 and TRBJ2-1; no definite D call. The CDR3 is 14 residues long. The V end was cut by 5 bases, the J end by 6 bases, with 14 bases between. Looked up from germline, CDR1 is SGHAT and CDR2 is FQNNGV. Here the CDR3 reads CASSQDILRNEQFF. The CDR3, as DNA: TGTGCCAGCAGCCAAGATATCTTGCGCAATGAGCAGTTCTTC. Together with reference TRBV11-2 and TRBJ2-1, the CDR3 gives the full variable domain: EAGVAQSPRYKIIEKRQSVAFWCNPISGHATLYWYQQILGQGPKLLIQFQNNGVVDDSQLPKDRFSAERLKGVDSTLKIQPAKLEDSAVYLCASSQDILRNEQFFGPGTRLTVL.

The count of this clone is one. The chain recombines TRBV18 with TRBJ2-6, with D uncertain. V was shortened by 1 base and J by 4 bases, with 8 bases between the two germline ends. The CDR3 runs 15 residues. Germline-derived CDR1 and CDR2 are KGHSH and LQKENI. The chain's CDR3 is CASSPQASGANVLTF. CDR3 nucleotide sequence: TGTGCCAGCTCACCACAGGCATCAGGGGCCAACGTCCTGACTTTC.

The chain carries TRBV11-1 and TRBJ2-4; TRBD1 matches 8 bases. This CDR3 is 18 amino acids long. V shed 2 bases and J 2 bases; nucleotides not matched to a gene: 11. CDR1 SGHAT and CDR2 FQDESV come from the germline V gene (reference sequence). The CDR3: CASSLSGPGQATKNIQYF. CDR3 in DNA: TGTGCCAGCAGCTTATCGGGACCGGGACAGGCAACCAAAAACATTCAGTACTTC.

This rearrangement joins TRBV10-2 to TRBJ2-7, with D unresolved. Germline CDR1 and CDR2: WSHSY and SAAADI. The CDR3 consists of 11 residues. V lost 6 bases and J 0 bases, leaving 3 bases between the germline ends. The CDR3 bases are TGCGCCAGCAGGAGCTCCTACGAGCAGTACTTC. It is translated as CASRSSYEQYF.